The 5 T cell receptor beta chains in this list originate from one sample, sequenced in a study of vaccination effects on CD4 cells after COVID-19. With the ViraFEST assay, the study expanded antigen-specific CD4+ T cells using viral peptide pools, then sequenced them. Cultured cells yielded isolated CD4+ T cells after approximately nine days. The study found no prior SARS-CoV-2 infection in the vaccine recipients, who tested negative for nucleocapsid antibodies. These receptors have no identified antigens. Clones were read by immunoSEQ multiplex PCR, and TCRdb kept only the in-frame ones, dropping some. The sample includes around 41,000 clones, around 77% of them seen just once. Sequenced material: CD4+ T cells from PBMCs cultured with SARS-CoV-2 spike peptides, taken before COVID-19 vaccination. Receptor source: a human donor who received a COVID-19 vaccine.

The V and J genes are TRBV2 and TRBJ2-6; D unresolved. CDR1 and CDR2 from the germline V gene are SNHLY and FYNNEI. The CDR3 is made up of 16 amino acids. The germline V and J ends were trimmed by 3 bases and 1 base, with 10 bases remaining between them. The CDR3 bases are TGTGCCAGCAGTGACCGTCTTCGTTCTGGGGCCAACGTCCTGACTTTC. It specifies CASSDRLRSGANVLTF. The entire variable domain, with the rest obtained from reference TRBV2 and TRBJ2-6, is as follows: EPEVTQTPSHQVTQMGQEVILRCVPISNHLYFYWYRQILGQKVEFLVSFYNNEISEKSEIFDDQFSVERPDGSNFTLKIRSTKLEDSAMYFCASSDRLRSGANVLTFGAGSRLTVL.

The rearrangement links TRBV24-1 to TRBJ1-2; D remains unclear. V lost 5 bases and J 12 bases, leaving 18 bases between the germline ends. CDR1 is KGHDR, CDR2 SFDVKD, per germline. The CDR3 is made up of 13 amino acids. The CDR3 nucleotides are TGTGCCACCAGTGCAGGCGCCTCTAAGAACCACACCTTC. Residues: CATSAGASKNHTF.

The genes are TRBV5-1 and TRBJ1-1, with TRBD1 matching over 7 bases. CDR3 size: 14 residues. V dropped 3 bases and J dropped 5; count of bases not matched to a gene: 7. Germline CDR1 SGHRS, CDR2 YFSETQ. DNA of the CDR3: TGCGCCAGCAGCTGGAAGGGGGCGGAAACTGAAGCTTTCTTT. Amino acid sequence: CASSWKGAETEAFF.

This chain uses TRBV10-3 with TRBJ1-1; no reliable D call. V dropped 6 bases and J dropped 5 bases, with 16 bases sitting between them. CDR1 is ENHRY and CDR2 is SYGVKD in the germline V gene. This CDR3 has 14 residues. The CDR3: CAISPQVPKTEAFF. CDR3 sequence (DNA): TGTGCCATCAGCCCTCAGGTGCCGAAGACTGAAGCTTTCTTT.

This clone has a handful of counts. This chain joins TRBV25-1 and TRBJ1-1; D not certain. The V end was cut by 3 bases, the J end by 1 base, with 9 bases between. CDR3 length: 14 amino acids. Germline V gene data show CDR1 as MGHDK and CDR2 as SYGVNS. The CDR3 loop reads CASSEVRANTEAFF. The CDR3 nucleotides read TGTGCCAGCAGTGAGGTACGGGCGAACACTGAAGCTTTCTTT. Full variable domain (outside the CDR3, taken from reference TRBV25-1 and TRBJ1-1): EADIYQTPRYLVIGTGKKITLECSQTMGHDKMYWYQQDPGMELHLIHYSYGVNSTEKGDLSSESTVSRIRTEHFPLTLESARPSHTSQYLCASSEVRANTEAFFGQGTRLTVV.